Shown below are 8 T cell receptor beta chains from a single sample sequenced in a study of OX40 agonist ivuxolimab in advanced cancers. Repertoires were generated with immunoSEQ multiplex PCR, while TCRdb's copy carries only in-frame clones and drops some. The sample holds more than 45,000 clones, approximately 82% seen once. The sample consisted of CD4+ or CD8+ T cells sorted from blood, taken in a trial of the OX40 agonist ivuxolimab. These receptors all come from an adult with an advanced solid tumor such as melanoma, head and neck, liver or kidney cancer.

The J gene is TRBJ2-1, the V gene TRBV7-6; 12 nucleotides match TRBD2. This CDR3 is built from 15 residues. The germline gives CDR1 SGHVS, CDR2 FNYEAQ. The junction had 9 bases not matched to a gene; V was cut back by 5 bases and J by 10 bases. The CDR3 coding sequence is TGTGCCAGCAGCCCTCGGCTAGCGGGGGGGCGGGAGCAGTTCTTC. Its translation: CASSPRLAGGREQFF.

The chain links TRBV5-4 to TRBJ2-5, with TRBD2 matching 12 bases. V lost 0 bases, J lost 5 bases, and 8 bases stayed unmatched. Germline V lookup: CDR1 SGHNT, CDR2 YYREEE (reference sequence). This CDR3 is built from 17 residues. Here the CDR3 reads CASSLVPSGGAQETQYF. The CDR3 DNA follows: TGTGCCAGCAGCTTGGTACCTAGCGGGGGGGCTCAGGAGACCCAGTACTTC.

The genes are TRBV19 and TRBJ2-1; D unclear. Germline-derived CDR1 and CDR2 are LNHDA and SQIVND (reference sequence). The germline V and J ends were trimmed by 7 bases and 9 bases, with 19 bases remaining between them. This CDR3 region has 14 residues. The chain's CDR3 is CASTPFPPSSEQFF. CDR3 in DNA: TGTGCCAGTACCCCCTTTCCCCCCAGCAGTGAGCAGTTCTTC.

This clone was counted once. This sequence joins TRBV28 and TRBJ2-5, with 7 bases matching TRBD1. CDR3 size: 13 residues. Germline V gene sequence: CDR1 MDHEN, CDR2 SYDVKM. Trimming took 6 bases from V and 5 from J; bases not matched to a gene: 6. The CDR3 DNA reads as TGTGCCAGCAGCGCCGGGACAGCGGAGACCCAGTACTTC. Translating it yields CASSAGTAETQYF. The full variable domain, completed using reference TRBV28 and TRBJ2-5, is DVKVTQSSRYLVKRTGEKVFLECVQDMDHENMFWYRQDPGLGLRLIYFSYDVKMKEKGDIPEGYSVSREKKERFSLILESASTNQTSMYLCASSAGTAETQYFGPGTRLLVL.

This chain connects TRBV7-2 to TRBJ1-2, with D maybe TRBD1 (5 bases). Germline CDR1 is SGHTA and CDR2 is FQGNSA. This CDR3 has 13 residues. V lost 6 bases, J lost 8 bases, and 16 bases lay in between. CDR3 sequence: CASSHPLGVGYTF. CDR3 sequence (DNA): TGTGCCAGCAGTCATCCTTTGGGGGTCGGCTACACCTTC.

This rearrangement joins TRBV10-2 to TRBJ2-1; 8 bases agree with TRBD1. Germline V gene data show CDR1 as WSHSY and CDR2 as SAAADI. With 6 bases clipped from V and 2 bases from J, the junction kept 9 bases outside the gene matches. The CDR3 covers 16 residues. CDR3 sequence: CASSGQGALAYNEQFF. CDR3 nucleotide sequence: TGCGCCAGCAGCGGTCAGGGGGCGCTAGCCTACAATGAGCAGTTCTTC.

This clone has more than one count but fewer than ten. The gene calls are TRBV19 and TRBJ1-1; 7 positions match TRBD1. CDR1 LNHDA and CDR2 SQIVND come from the germline V gene (reference sequence). The CDR3 length is 14 residues. Trimming cost V 3 bases and J 10 bases; bases outside gene matches: 11. Here the CDR3 reads CASSIGTAAGIAFF. The CDR3 DNA reads TGTGCCAGTAGTATTGGGACAGCCGCTGGTATAGCTTTCTTT.

The chain carries TRBV7-8 and TRBJ1-5, with 8 bases matching TRBD1. Germline V lookup: CDR1 SGHVS, CDR2 FQNEAQ. The V segment lost 3 bases and the J segment 0 bases; nucleotides outside the gene matches: 10. This CDR3 comprises 18 residues. CDR3 DNA sequence: TGTGCCAGCAGCTTGACCAGGACAGGGACAATTAGCAATCAGCCCCAGCATTTT. Its translation is CASSLTRTGTISNQPQHF. Using reference TRBV7-8 and TRBJ1-5 for the parts outside the CDR3, the full variable domain is GAGVSQSPRYKVAKRGQDVALRCDPISGHVSLFWYQQALGQGPEFLTYFQNEAQLDKSGLPSDRFFAERPEGSVSTLKIQRTQQEDSAVYLCASSLTRTGTISNQPQHFGDGTRLSIL.